This T cell receptor beta chain was recovered during a study of blood T cell repertoires in COVID-19. On the study more broadly: Italy, Spain and the United States were the sources of the convalescent and acute COVID-19 samples. From T cells, B-cell-depleted T cells, or PBMCs came the material, which was cDNA or gDNA.

Source study methods: Reference gene primers were amplified, and this amplification served to estimate nucleated cell counts. Some clones are missing from TCRdb's copy, which holds only in-frame ones; the method was immunoSEQ multiplex PCR. The V and J calls and clone size were taken over from that table, and D and trimming were inferred from the DNA. The table shows 95,000 to 150,000 clones, with roughly 83% occurring only once. V dropped 1 base and J dropped 4 bases, with 14 bases sitting between them. CDR1 is SGHRS, CDR2 YFSETQ, per germline. CDR3 size: 15 residues. This TCR was recovered from a man aged 35-49 years with active or convalescent COVID-19. The sample comprised peripheral blood. The rearrangement links TRBV5-1 to TRBJ1-1, with D uncertain. CDR3 loop: CASSLSRGGSTEAFF. Written as DNA, the CDR3 is TGCGCCAGCAGCTTGTCGCGGGGAGGGAGCACTGAAGCTTTCTTT.